Sequencing of this T cell receptor (beta chain) was carried out in a study of cytomegalovirus exposure and HLA in healthy donors. Study overall: Across more than 350 genotyped donors, 81% landed in the Caucasian-associated ancestry cluster.

Note on this clone: Antigen specificity is unknown.

Germline trimming cut 3 bases from V and 2 bases from J; bases unmatched to any gene: 7. CDR1 SGHRS and CDR2 YFSETQ come from the germline V gene. The CDR3 loop spans 16 amino acids. Vbeta (60) and Jbeta (13) primers were used in the PCR. Profiling relied on immunoSEQ multiplex PCR, and the TCRdb table lists in-frame clones only, not all of them. The data show around 180,000 clones, about 90% seen once. Study results and caveats: TRBV6-2, TRBV6-3 and some other V segments were excluded as indistinguishable.

Sequenced sample: PBMCs. The source of this sequence is a girl younger than two in good health and CMV-seronegative. The genes are TRBV5-1 and TRBJ2-1, with 8 bases that match TRBD1. The chain's CDR3 is CASSSQGALTYNEQFF. The DNA for the CDR3 is TGCGCCAGCAGCTCCCAGGGGGCGCTTACCTACAATGAGCAGTTCTTC.